The present entry profiles one T cell receptor beta chain with its context. Its antigen is currently not known. It has no much larger one-base neighbor in the sample; base qualities were not kept. These data come from a study of Ad26.COV2.S vaccination and SARS-CoV-2 variants (dated by TCRdb to about 2021). Looking at the study overall: Donors in the vaccine arm were drawn from COV1001, a phase I-IIa trial of Ad26.COV2.S in healthy adults that was multicentre, randomized, double-blind and placebo-controlled. Investigators remained blinded to trial group allocation during experiments and outcome assessment. A total of approximately 30 samples were included in the TCR-sequenced set, comprising roughly 20 Ad26.COV2.S vaccine recipients, 5 placebo recipients and 8 SARS-CoV-2 convalescent individuals. Sequencing of the TCRbeta repertoire served to evaluate the specificity and breadth of SARS-CoV-2-reactive T cell receptors following Ad26.COV2.S vaccination. Ad26.COV2.S was administered intramuscularly at 5 x 10^10 or 1 x 10^11 viral particles, either as a single shot or as two shots given 56 days apart. Trial participants were randomized into five groups of five, in which low-dose or high-dose Ad26.COV2.S was given once or twice, or placebo was given on both occasions. Paper-wide results and their limitations: Spike-specific TCR breadth was higher in Ad26.COV2.S recipients than in placebo recipients (P = 0.0014). Comparing responses between vaccine doses or regimens was not something the study was powered to do. Substantial breadth of spike-specific CD8+ and CD4+ T cell responses was reported after vaccination. It was noted by the authors that total T cell responses may have been underestimated by the TCR breadth and depth analyses. Comparable non-spike TCR breadth was observed between vaccine and placebo recipients, consistent with only spike being contained in the vaccine.

The immunoSEQ Assay was used to sequence TCRbeta CDR3 regions. After extraction, genomic DNA underwent amplification by bias-controlled multiplex PCR, followed by high-throughput sequencing. Under the source paper's analysis protocol: To quantify the absolute abundance of each unique TCRbeta CDR3 region, sequences were collapsed and filtered. Usable DNA was measured by amplifying reference genes present in all nucleated cells, and TCRbeta template counts were normalized to that usable DNA to estimate T cell fraction. Repertoire TCRs were annotated as SARS-CoV-2-specific when V gene, CDR3 amino acid sequence and J gene were exactly matched to a known reactive TCR set. The reference SARS-CoV-2 TCR set was obtained from MIRA and was filtered for enrichment in COVID-19-positive ImmuneCODE repertoires, whereby public or cross-reactive TCRs were removed. Using the MIRA antigens, annotated TCRs were further analysed by specific ORF or by position within an ORF. Breadth was defined as the number of annotated unique rearrangements divided by the total number of unique productive rearrangements, and depth was defined as the summed frequency of the annotated unique rearrangements. Two-sided Wilcoxon rank-sum tests were applied when comparing TCR breadth between groups. Entries here come from immuneACCESS through TCRdb and include only in-frame sequences with V and J called. Some clones fail to appear in such tables; in the studies checked, an unresolved V gene covers under half of the shortfall, and the cause of the remainder is unknown. The V and J calls and clone size come from that table; D and trimming were worked out from the DNA. The sample table holds approximately 300,000 clones, of which around 84% were seen once. The ten largest account for 1.9% of the sample.

In the germline V gene (reference sequence), CDR1 corresponds to LNHDA and CDR2 to SQIVND. The CDR3 measures 14 amino acids from cysteine to phenylalanine. Only the CDR3 part of the read is kept: 42 bases, read in frame from the first base. Trimming accounts for 0 bases at V and 10 bases at J, while the number of junction bases matched to no gene is 7. In the paper's terms, the treatment or condition label means: around 19 received Ad26.COV2.S at low or high dose, single or two shots; roughly five received placebo; per-sample allocation not given. For vaccine and placebo recipients, the sequenced repertoires came from samples collected on day 63 after the first injection. Cohort 1b enrolled about two dozen adults aged 18-55 years at a single site in Boston, USA, between 29 July and 7 August 2020. Ad26.COV2.S was a replication-incompetent adenovirus type 26 vector expressing a prefusion-stabilized SARS-CoV-2 spike protein from the original Wuhan strain.

The chain employs TRBV19 and TRBJ1-1; 8 central nucleotides agree with TRBD1. This sequence was found in a person between 18 and 59 years old who received the Ad26.COV2.S COVID-19 vaccine or a placebo. This material consisted of peripheral blood, taken in a trial of Ad26.COV2.S vaccine versus placebo. This receptor carries the CDR3 CASSIDRQGKRAFF. DNA sequence: TGTGCCAGTAGTATAGATCGACAGGGGAAACGAGCTTTCTTT.